One sample yielded the 10 T cell receptor beta chains listed below, sequenced in a study of vaccination effects on CD4 cells after COVID-19. ViraFEST used viral peptide pools to expand antigen-specific CD4+ T cells before sequencing. Researchers isolated CD4+ T cells once roughly nine days of culture had elapsed. Participants were given two doses of BNT162b2 or mRNA-1273 vaccine. TCRdb's table, derived via immunoSEQ multiplex PCR, lists solely in-frame clones and lacks some. The table has around 67,000 clones, approximately 82% seen once. These receptors have no known antigen. The material sequenced was CD4+ T cells from PBMCs cultured with HCoV-229E spike peptides, taken after COVID-19 vaccination. Receptors were obtained from a human donor who received a COVID-19 vaccine.

This chain uses TRBV12-3 or TRBV12-4 with TRBJ1-2; D is uncertain. CDR3 length: 12 residues. V was pared by 8 bases and J by 8 bases, with 15 bases between. CDR3 DNA sequence: TGTGCCAGCTTTCTAGGAGTCGAAGGCTACACCTTC. Translated: CASFLGVEGYTF.

This clone has more than one count but fewer than ten. The gene calls are TRBV6-5 and TRBJ1-5, with a weak D call TRBD1 (5 bases). CDR3 length: 15 amino acids. The V gene lost 0 bases and the J gene lost 10 bases, with 16 bases spanning the gap. Germline V lookup: CDR1 MNHEY, CDR2 SVGAGI. This chain's CDR3 is CASSYSMTVGQPQHF. CDR3 sequence (DNA): TGTGCCAGCAGTTACTCGATGACAGTAGGACAACCCCAGCATTTT.

The chain combines TRBV19 with TRBJ2-3; tentatively, D is TRBD2 (6 bases). The CDR3 is 18 amino acids. V was shortened by 1 base and J by 4 bases, with 21 bases between the two germline ends. Germline V lookup: CDR1 LNHDA, CDR2 SQIVND (reference sequence). In DNA form, the CDR3 reads TGTGCCAGTAGTATAGGCAAGGGTTGGAGGGCTCTTGCAGATACGCAGTATTTT. Encoded protein: CASSIGKGWRALADTQYF.

A single count supports this clone. The chain employs TRBV29-1 and TRBJ2-3, with D perhaps matching TRBD1 (6 bases). The CDR3 is 15 amino acids. In germline, CDR1 is SQVTM, CDR2 ANQGSEA. Trimming stripped 1 base from V and 5 bases from J, with 16 bases between. Here the CDR3 reads CSVEVPGHRGDTQYF. The CDR3 coding sequence is TGCAGCGTTGAAGTACCGGGACACCGGGGAGATACGCAGTATTTT.

This clone was seen only a few times. This sequence joins TRBV5-4 and TRBJ2-7, with 9 positions matching TRBD1. Germline assignment: CDR1 SGHNT and CDR2 YYREEE (reference sequence). This CDR3 has 13 residues. Trimming removed 4 bases from V and 5 bases from J; junction bases left unmatched: 4. CDR3 DNA sequence: TGTGCCAGCAGCCGGGACAGGGATGACGAGCAGTACGTC. It translates to CASSRDRDDEQYV.

A few counts support this clone. V gene TRBV2 combines with J gene TRBJ1-2; TRBD1 is a possible D gene (6 bases). Trimming stripped 8 bases from V and 2 bases from J, with 12 bases between. This CDR3 has 13 residues. Germline V gene sequence: CDR1 SNHLY, CDR2 FYNNEI. The CDR3 coding sequence is TGTGCCAGCGGTAAGGACAGCAACTATGGCTACACCTTC. Translating gives CASGKDSNYGYTF.

This clone came up a few times. Other DNA variants within this sample encode the same CDR3. J is TRBJ1-1 and V is TRBV5-1; D ambiguous. The CDR3 is 14 amino acids. CDR1 and CDR2 (germline): SGHRS, YFSETQ. V was pared by 0 bases and J by 4 bases, with 10 bases between. The CDR3 loop reads CASSLGVRGTEAFF. CDR3 DNA: TGCGCCAGCAGCTTGGGGGTCCGGGGCACTGAAGCTTTCTTT.

The rearrangement joins TRBV18 to TRBJ2-7, with 11 nucleotides matching TRBD1. Looked up from germline, CDR1 is KGHSH and CDR2 is LQKENI. CDR3 size: 16 residues. Losses at the gene ends were 3 bases for V and 3 bases for J; bases not matched to a gene: 7. CDR3 nucleotide sequence: TGTGCCAGCTCACCCTCGCGGACAGGGGGCGTCTACGAGCAGTACGTC. Its translation: CASSPSRTGGVYEQYV.

The chain is built from TRBV12-3 or TRBV12-4 and TRBJ1-2, with 10 positions matching TRBD1. The CDR3 sequence is 12 residues long. The J segment lost 14 bases and the V segment lost 6 bases, leaving 9 bases of the junction unmatched. This CDR3 reads CASSFLRTGGTF. In DNA form, the CDR3 reads TGTGCCAGCAGCTTTTTGAGGACAGGGGGAACCTTC.

This clone turned up a few times. CDR3 coding DNA: TGTGCCAGCAGCCTAAGAATTCCGAGGGATGAGCAGTTCTTC. Residues: CASSLRIPRDEQFF. The V gene is TRBV3-1 (or the pseudogene TRBV3-2), the J gene TRBJ2-1, with D perhaps TRBD2 (5 bases). CDR1 is LGHDT and CDR2 is YNNKEL in the germline V gene (reference sequence). The V and J ends lost 4 bases and 8 bases respectively, with 15 bases between them. The CDR3 is 14 residues long.